This entry features one T cell receptor beta chain sequence. What it recognizes is unknown. Clones were read by immunoSEQ multiplex PCR, and TCRdb kept only the in-frame ones, dropping some. The sample holds tens of thousands of clones; roughly two thirds are singletons and the top ten take around 17%. These data come from a study of vaccination effects on CD4 cells after COVID-19. Study-wide results and caveats: Healthy vaccine recipients' vaccine-induced clones were almost all SARS-CoV-2 mono-reactive. Marked clonal contraction was seen late after vaccination (in both infection- and vaccine-induced clones).

ViraFEST assay sequencing came after antigen-specific CD4+ T cells were expanded with viral peptide pools. Subsequent to a culture period of under 11 days, CD4+ T cells were isolated. Having tested negative for nucleocapsid antibodies, the vaccine recipients showed no prior SARS-CoV-2 infection. IL-2 at 10 IU/ml and peptides at around 9.6 ug/ml were added to cultured PBMC, around 2 million per well. The CDR3 totals 14 residues. Germline CDR1 reads KGHSH; CDR2 reads LQKENI. Trimming left V 3 bases short and J 7 bases short, with 10 bases between. Sequences were derived from CD4+ T cells from PBMCs cultured with SARS-CoV-2 spike peptides, sampled before COVID-19 vaccination. J is TRBJ1-6 and V is TRBV18, with a possible D match to TRBD1 (5 bases). The sequence was obtained from a human donor who received a COVID-19 vaccine. The CDR3 coding sequence is TGTGCCAGCTCACCCGGGACGGCGAATTCACCCCTCCACTTT. Translated: CASSPGTANSPLHF.